The next 27 T cell receptor beta chains were all read from a single sample in a study of blood T cell repertoires in COVID-19. Here immunoSEQ multiplex PCR was the method, and the copy in TCRdb shows in-frame clones only, minus some. Of about 130,000 clones in the sample, around 79% were seen once. The sequencing input was peripheral blood. Receptor source: a woman aged 70-85 years with COVID-19, enrolled during active disease.

Here the CDR3 DNA reads TGTGCCTGGAGTGATCGCAGGGCCTCCTATGGCTACACCTTC. Translation: CAWSDRRASYGYTF. The rearrangement joins TRBV30 to TRBJ1-2; the D gene is possibly TRBD1 (5 bases). The length of the CDR3 is 14 residues. The germline V gene has CDR1 GTSNPN and CDR2 SVGIG (reference sequence). V dropped 1 base and J dropped 4 bases, with 13 bases sitting between them.

The genes are TRBV7-2 and TRBJ1-2, with a possible D match to TRBD1 (6 bases). Trimming left V 4 bases short and J 7 bases short, with 16 bases between. The CDR3 sequence is 14 residues long. The germline V gene has CDR1 SGHTA and CDR2 FQGNSA. Here the CDR3 reads CASSYKGGASGYTF. CDR3 DNA: TGTGCCAGCAGCTACAAGGGGGGGGCAAGTGGCTACACCTTC.

This clone was found a few times. The rearrangement uses TRBV5-6 and TRBJ1-1; no firm D call. Per the germline V gene, CDR1 is SGHDT and CDR2 is YYEEEE. V gave up 3 bases and J gave up 2 bases, with 17 bases separating them. CDR3 size: 16 residues. CDR3 in DNA: TGTGCCAGCAGCTCTGGACGTGGTAGGACTAACACTGAAGCTTTCTTT. Translated: CASSSGRGRTNTEAFF.

The rearrangement links TRBV6-2 or TRBV6-3 to TRBJ2-5; D is perhaps TRBD2 (6 bases). V dropped 7 bases and J dropped 5 bases, with 23 bases sitting between them. Germline-derived CDR1 and CDR2 are MNHEY and SVGEGT. This CDR3 region has 16 residues. CDR3 residues: CASTPIGGAGGETQYF. CDR3 in DNA: TGTGCCAGCACCCCCATCGGAGGGGCTGGAGGGGAGACCCAGTACTTC.

The chain couples TRBV7-6 to TRBJ1-5; 10 bases align to TRBD1. The CDR3 is 15 amino acids. With 4 bases clipped from V and 4 bases from J, the junction kept 4 bases outside the gene matches. In germline, CDR1 is SGHVS, CDR2 FNYEAQ. CDR3 nucleotides: TGTGCCAGCAGCTCGGGACAGGGGCGAAATCAGCCCCAGCATTTT. Translated, it gives CASSSGQGRNQPQHF. Drawing the rest from reference TRBV7-6 and TRBJ1-5, the complete variable domain is GAGVSQSPRYKVTKRGQDVALRCDPISGHVSLYWYRQALGQGPEFLTYFNYEAQQDKSGLPNDRFSAERPEGSISTLTIQRTEQRDSAMYRCASSSGQGRNQPQHFGDGTRLSIL.

The chain uses TRBV10-2 and TRBJ1-1, with a weak D call TRBD1 (6 bases). Germline V gene sequence: CDR1 WSHSY, CDR2 SAAADI. The V and J ends lost 2 bases and 3 bases respectively, with 10 bases between them. The length of the CDR3 is 14 residues. The CDR3 here is CASSEGGAYTEAFF. The DNA for the CDR3 is TGCGCCAGCAGTGAGGGGGGGGCCTACACTGAAGCTTTCTTT.

The chain combines TRBV4-1 with TRBJ2-2; a possible D gene is TRBD2 (5 bases). The germline V and J ends were trimmed by 0 bases and 0 bases, with 11 bases remaining between them. Germline V gene sequence: CDR1 MGHRA, CDR2 YSYEKL. The CDR3 covers 17 residues. DNA for the CDR3: TGCGCCAGCAGCCAAGATCCCGGGGTTGCGAACACCGGGGAGCTGTTTTTT. The encoded protein is CASSQDPGVANTGELFF.

V usage is TRBV2 and J usage is TRBJ1-5; 8 positions agree with TRBD1. This CDR3 has 14 amino acids. Germline CDR1 SNHLY, CDR2 FYNNEI. J gave up 6 bases and V 6 bases, and 7 bases lay outside the gene matches. In DNA form, the CDR3 reads TGTGCCAGCAGCGGACAGGGACTGAGTCAGCCCCAGCATTTT. This translates into CASSGQGLSQPQHF.

The chain joins TRBV30 to TRBJ2-3, with 10 bases matching TRBD2. J lost 2 bases, V lost 4 bases, and 9 bases had no gene match. The germline V gene has CDR1 GTSNPN and CDR2 SVGIG (reference sequence). The CDR3 runs 16 residues. The CDR3 nucleotides are TGTGCCTGGATAGGGCCTAGCGGGGGATCCACAGATACGCAGTATTTT. Translation: CAWIGPSGGSTDTQYF.

The J gene is TRBJ1-1, the V gene TRBV5-4; no clear D. V was pared by 0 bases and J by 1 base, with 13 bases between. Germline values: CDR1 SGHNT, CDR2 YYREEE (reference sequence). This CDR3 has 16 residues. The CDR3 loop reads CASSLARALSNTEAFF. The CDR3 DNA is TGTGCCAGCAGCTTGGCCCGCGCGCTCTCGAACACTGAAGCTTTCTTT.

This chain uses TRBV2 with TRBJ1-6; D remains ambiguous. V was trimmed by 6 bases and J by 7 bases, leaving 10 bases between them. Per the germline V gene, CDR1 is SNHLY and CDR2 is FYNNEI. This CDR3 is built from 13 residues. The CDR3 spells CASSLTENSPLHF. In nucleotides, the CDR3 is TGTGCCAGCAGCCTCACAGAGAATTCACCCCTCCACTTT.

This chain joins TRBV7-2 and TRBJ2-5; TRBD2 agrees at 8 bases. The CDR3 runs 14 residues. J lost 7 bases, V lost 5 bases, and 9 bases had no gene match. Germline CDR1 reads SGHTA; CDR2 reads FQGNSA. The CDR3 reads CASSPSGQAGTQYF. The CDR3 DNA is TGTGCCAGCAGCCCTAGCGGGCAAGCAGGGACCCAGTACTTC.

This clone was seen only a few times. The germline gene is not matched at one end of the junction; a read error may be the cause. The chain carries TRBV11-2 and TRBJ2-7, with D possibly matching TRBD2 (6 bases). CDR3 length equals 12 residues. The germline gives CDR1 SGHAT, CDR2 FQNNGV. In nucleotides, the CDR3 is TGTGCCAGCAGCCCTGTTGCAGGCGGGGTTTGGTTC. This encodes CASSPVAGGVWF.

The chain links TRBV7-6 to TRBJ1-1, with D uncertain. V was shortened by 5 bases and J by 0 bases, with 16 bases between the two germline ends. There are 16 residues in the CDR3. Germline V CDR1 and CDR2: SGHVS, FNYEAQ. This chain's CDR3 is CASSPQAGSMNTEAFF. CDR3 DNA sequence: TGTGCCAGCAGCCCGCAGGCGGGATCTATGAACACTGAAGCTTTCTTT. Drawing the rest from reference TRBV7-6 and TRBJ1-1, the complete variable domain is GAGVSQSPRYKVTKRGQDVALRCDPISGHVSLYWYRQALGQGPEFLTYFNYEAQQDKSGLPNDRFSAERPEGSISTLTIQRTEQRDSAMYRCASSPQAGSMNTEAFFGQGTRLTVV.

J is TRBJ2-2 and V is TRBV7-9; 10 nucleotides align to TRBD1. This CDR3 region has 15 residues. CDR1 SEHNR and CDR2 FQNEAQ come from the germline V gene (reference sequence). V lost 1 base to trimming and J lost 6 bases; unmatched junction nucleotides: 2. The CDR3 DNA sequence: TGTGCCAGCAGCTTAGTCGGGACAGGGGCCGGGGAGCTGTTTTTT. This encodes CASSLVGTGAGELFF.

This sequence joins TRBV6-1 and TRBJ1-3, with D perhaps TRBD1 (5 bases). CDR3 length equals 15 residues. Germline V gene lookup returns CDR1 MNHNS and CDR2 SASEGT. Trimming shortened V by 0 bases and J by 2 bases, and 8 bases separated the two germline ends. In DNA form, the CDR3 reads TGTGCCAGCAGTGAAGCCGGACAACCTGGAAACACCATATATTTT. This codes for CASSEAGQPGNTIYF.

J is TRBJ2-2 and V is TRBV19; a weak D match, TRBD1 (6 bases). Trimming took 10 bases from V and 4 from J, leaving 22 bases between them. The CDR3 extends over 16 amino acids. Germline V gene lookup returns CDR1 LNHDA and CDR2 SQIVND (reference sequence). The CDR3 DNA reads TGTGCCACCGCGAGGGTCGGCAGGGGTGGCACCGGGGAGCTGTTTTTT. Protein: CATARVGRGGTGELFF.

Only one count was recorded for this clone. The chain employs TRBV3-1 (or the pseudogene TRBV3-2) and TRBJ2-1, with D maybe TRBD2 (7 bases). Between the trimmed V and J ends, which lost 3 bases and 10 bases, there was a span of 13 bases. The V gene's germline CDR1 is LGHDT and CDR2 YNNKEL (reference sequence). The CDR3 length is 13 residues. The CDR3 spells CASSHPGGLEQFF. The CDR3 coding sequence is TGTGCCAGCAGCCACCCCGGGGGGCTAGAGCAGTTCTTC.

The rearrangement uses TRBV12-3 or TRBV12-4 and TRBJ1-2; D perhaps matches TRBD1 (5 bases). The CDR3 is 11 amino acids. Trimming removed 5 bases at V and 8 bases at J, with 9 bases between. The CDR3 region is CASSQYRGYTF. CDR3 DNA sequence: TGTGCCAGCAGTCAATACAGGGGCTACACCTTC.

The J gene is TRBJ1-6, the V gene TRBV7-9; no definite D call. The CDR3 extends over 17 amino acids. V was shortened by 1 base and J by 0 bases, with 10 bases between the two germline ends. CDR1 and CDR2 (germline): SEHNR, FQNEAQ (reference sequence). The CDR3 loop is CASSLGAGSSYNSPLHF. CDR3 coding DNA: TGTGCCAGCAGCTTAGGGGCCGGGAGCTCCTATAATTCACCCCTCCACTTT.

The V gene is TRBV19, the J gene TRBJ1-2; D possibly corresponds to TRBD1 (6 bases). The germline CDR1 and CDR2 sequences are LNHDA and SQIVND (reference sequence). This CDR3 has 13 residues. V was shortened by 6 bases and J by 4 bases, with 12 bases between the two germline ends. CDR3 nucleotides: TGTGCCAGTAGCCCCGCGGGGGCCTATGGCTACACCTTC. Translated, it gives CASSPAGAYGYTF.

This clone was recorded only once. The chain links TRBV7-9 to TRBJ1-3; D remains ambiguous. Germline V gene sequence: CDR1 SEHNR, CDR2 FQNEAQ (reference sequence). CDR3 length: 16 residues. The V end lost 4 bases, the J end lost 2 bases, and 15 bases lay between the germline ends. The CDR3 nucleotides read TGTGCCAGCAGCTCCCAGTCAAACCTGACTGGAAACACCATATATTTT. Translating it yields CASSSQSNLTGNTIYF.

The chain recombines TRBV2 with TRBJ2-5, with a possible D match to TRBD1 (6 bases). The V and J ends lost 1 base and 4 bases respectively, with 13 bases between them. CDR3 length: 15 residues. Germline V gene sequence: CDR1 SNHLY, CDR2 FYNNEI. The CDR3: CASSEGGDIAETQYF. The CDR3 coding sequence is TGTGCCAGCAGTGAAGGTGGGGACATAGCAGAGACCCAGTACTTC.

This clone was seen only a few times. The chain employs TRBV5-1 and TRBJ1-3; D is uncertain. V dropped 0 bases and J dropped 1 base, with 14 bases sitting between them. This CDR3 is built from 17 residues. The germline V gene encodes CDR1 SGHRS and CDR2 YFSETQ. The CDR3 sequence: CASSLGISTGSGNTIYF. Written as DNA, the CDR3 is TGCGCCAGCAGCTTGGGAATTTCAACGGGGTCTGGAAACACCATATATTTT.

The rearrangement uses TRBV6-2 or TRBV6-3 and TRBJ1-1; D possibly corresponds to TRBD1 (5 bases). Trimming pared 0 bases from V and 12 bases from J, leaving 20 bases between. The CDR3 is 15 residues long. Germline lookup yields CDR1 MNHEY and CDR2 SVGEGT. The CDR3 protein is CASSYSTVEGRATFF. CDR3 nucleotide sequence: TGTGCCAGCAGTTACTCGACGGTGGAGGGCAGGGCTACTTTCTTT.

The V call is TRBV5-1, the J call TRBJ1-1, with 8 bases identical to TRBD1. Germline lookup yields CDR1 SGHRS and CDR2 YFSETQ. Trimming at V came to 4 bases and at J to 7 bases, leaving 6 bases not matched to a gene. The CDR3 has 13 residues. CDR3 sequence reads: CASSGGQVDEAFF. CDR3 sequence (DNA): TGCGCCAGCAGCGGGGGACAGGTGGATGAAGCTTTCTTT.

The V gene is TRBV12-5, the J gene TRBJ2-3; 9 bases align to TRBD1. V dropped 4 bases and J dropped 0; count of bases not matched to a gene: 2. The CDR3 sequence is 15 residues long. Germline-derived CDR1 and CDR2 are LGHNT and FRNRAP. The CDR3 DNA is TGTGCTAGTGGTTCTGACAGGGGGAGCACAGATACGCAGTATTTT. Residues: CASGSDRGSTDTQYF.